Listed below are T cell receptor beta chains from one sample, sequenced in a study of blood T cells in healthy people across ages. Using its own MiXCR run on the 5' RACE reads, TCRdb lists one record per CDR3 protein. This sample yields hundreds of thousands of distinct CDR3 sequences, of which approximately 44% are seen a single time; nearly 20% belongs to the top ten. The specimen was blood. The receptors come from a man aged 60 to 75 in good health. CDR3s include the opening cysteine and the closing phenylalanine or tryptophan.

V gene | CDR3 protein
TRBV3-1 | CASSIGQGRAGANVLTF
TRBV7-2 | CASILSTGHGYTF
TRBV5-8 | CASNKPGQGLDTQYF
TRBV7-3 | CASSRTGTGGASYNEQFF
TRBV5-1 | CASSLRPGAGSDTQYF
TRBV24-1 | CATSDGTGRLAETQYF
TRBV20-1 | CSAAPFGDYNEQFF
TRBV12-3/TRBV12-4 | CASSPPGQGYTEAFF
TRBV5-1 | CASSSGSSGPDGYGYTF
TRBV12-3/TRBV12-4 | CASSFTSLTEAFF
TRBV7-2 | CASSFLGRGNGELFF